The entry below describes one T cell receptor beta chain. The antigen is not known. The CDR3 has 16 amino acids. V gave up 4 bases and J gave up 0 bases, with 14 bases separating them. Germline lookup yields CDR1 SGHNT and CDR2 YYREEE (reference sequence). Investigators isolated RNA and reverse transcribed it into cDNA to act as the sequencing template. Method: immunoSEQ multiplex PCR; TCRdb's copy keeps in-frame clones and lacks some. This sample yields about 200,000 clones, of which 58% are seen a single time; 5% to 6% belongs to the top ten. The data were obtained in a study of CD8+ T cells in alopecia areata. Study-wide background: Severity scoring for treated patients was based on the percentage of affected scalp area. Regarding the study as a whole: It was lesional scalp, especially alopecia totalis/universalis, that showed higher clonality than normal scalp.

Treatment noted: oral pan-JAK inhibitor, 5-10 mg twice daily. As part of sample collection, lesional scalp punch biopsies and peripheral blood were taken from alopecia areata patients. This sequence originates from a human donor with alopecia areata. The material sequenced was CD4+ T cells sorted from blood, taken at week 24, from a patient treated with tofacitinib. This rearrangement joins TRBV5-4 to TRBJ2-1; no clear D gene. The CDR3 DNA sequence: TGTGCCAGCAGCCCCGGACGGGTAATCTCCTACAATGAGCAGTTCTTC. This encodes CASSPGRVISYNEQFF.